A single sample is the source of the 20 T cell receptor beta chains below, sequenced in a study of blood T cell repertoires in COVID-19. The repertoire was sequenced with immunoSEQ multiplex PCR; TCRdb's copy has only in-frame clones and lacks some. The sample has 70,000 to 100,000 clones, about 70% seen once. Sequencing used peripheral blood. These receptors came from a woman aged 55-75 years in a cohort sampled during active or convalescent COVID-19.

V usage is TRBV1 and J usage is TRBJ1-5. TRBV1 is a recognized pseudogene. The CDR3 spans 15 residues. CDR3 region: CTSSAQTPSNQPQHF. DNA of the CDR3: TGCACCAGCAGCGCCCAGACTCCTAGCAATCAGCCCCAGCATTTT.

The gene calls are TRBV5-1 and TRBJ2-1; 8 positions match TRBD2. The CDR3 length is 15 residues. Per the germline V gene, CDR1 is SGHRS and CDR2 is YFSETQ. J lost 4 bases, V lost 3 bases, and 6 bases had no gene match. The CDR3 DNA follows: TGCGCCAGCAGCTCCGGGACTAGTGTGTACAATGAGCAGTTCTTC. Its protein product is CASSSGTSVYNEQFF.

The chain recombines TRBV28 with TRBJ2-7, with 10 bases lining up with TRBD2. The germline V gene has CDR1 MDHEN and CDR2 SYDVKM. The CDR3 has 15 amino acids. Unmatched junction bases numbered 7, after V lost 6 bases and J lost 2 bases. The CDR3 nucleotides read TGTGCCAGCAGGCGGCCTAGCGGGGGCCCCTACGAGCAGTACTTC. Residues: CASRRPSGGPYEQYF.

V gene TRBV28 combines with J gene TRBJ2-7, with 9 nucleotides matching TRBD2. Losses at the gene ends were 4 bases for V and 4 bases for J; bases not matched to a gene: 17. Germline loops: CDR1 MDHEN, CDR2 SYDVKM. CDR3 length: 18 amino acids. This CDR3 is CASSSPPGLAGSGYEQYF. The CDR3 DNA reads TGTGCCAGCAGTTCCCCCCCGGGTCTAGCGGGGTCAGGGTACGAGCAGTACTTC.

This clone turned up a few times. CDR3 DNA: TGTGCCAGCAGCCAAGGACAGGGCAACAATGAGCAGTTCTTC. Amino acid sequence: CASSQGQGNNEQFF. The rearrangement links TRBV2 to TRBJ2-1; 8 bases agree with TRBD1. The junction had 6 bases not matched to a gene; V was cut back by 6 bases and J by 5 bases. The CDR3 has 14 residues. Germline loops: CDR1 SNHLY, CDR2 FYNNEI.

This sequence joins TRBV28 and TRBJ1-1; TRBD1 matches 9 bases. The germline gives CDR1 MDHEN, CDR2 SYDVKM. This CDR3 comprises 11 residues. The V gene end was trimmed by 6 bases and the J gene end by 10 bases; junction bases not matched to a gene: 3. The CDR3 DNA follows: TGTGCCAGCAGCCAACAGGGGGCAGCTTTCTTT. Its translation: CASSQQGAAFF.

A few counts support this clone. This chain uses TRBV15 with TRBJ2-2; tentatively, D is TRBD2 (6 bases). Germline lookup yields CDR1 LNHNV and CDR2 YYDKDF (reference sequence). Trimming stripped 3 bases from V and 4 bases from J, with 12 bases between. The CDR3 extends over 15 amino acids. The CDR3 region has the DNA TGTGCCACCAGCAGTGGGCCAGCGGGCACCGGGGAGCTGTTTTTT. The encoded protein is CATSSGPAGTGELFF.

V is TRBV27 and J is TRBJ2-5; TRBD1 might be the D (5 bases). Trimming removed 0 bases from V and 4 bases from J, with 9 bases in between. The CDR3 loop spans 14 amino acids. Per the germline V gene, CDR1 is MNHEY and CDR2 is SMNVEV (reference sequence). CDR3 sequence (DNA): TGTGCCAGCAGTTTATCGAGGCAGGGAGAGACCCAGTACTTC. Translation: CASSLSRQGETQYF.

V usage is TRBV5-1 and J usage is TRBJ1-5, with 10 nucleotides matching TRBD1. Germline V gives CDR1 SGHRS, CDR2 YFSETQ. Germline trimming cut 4 bases from V and 4 bases from J; bases unmatched to any gene: 5. This CDR3 comprises 15 residues. The CDR3 is CASSIGQGVNQPQHF. The DNA of the CDR3 is TGCGCCAGCAGCATAGGACAGGGGGTGAATCAGCCCCAGCATTTT.

This rearrangement joins TRBV5-1 to TRBJ1-2, with 7 nucleotides matching TRBD1. The CDR3 runs 15 residues. CDR1 is SGHRS and CDR2 is YFSETQ in the germline V gene. J was trimmed by 1 base and V by 1 base; bases with no gene match: 4. The CDR3 loop is CASSLIQGGNYGYTF. The DNA for the CDR3 is TGCGCCAGCAGCTTGATCCAGGGGGGTAACTATGGCTACACCTTC.

V gene TRBV19 combines with J gene TRBJ1-5, with D unclear. V lost 4 bases and J 7 bases, leaving 14 bases between the germline ends. Germline CDR1 LNHDA, CDR2 SQIVND (reference sequence). This CDR3 contains 14 residues. CDR3 sequence (DNA): TGTGCCAGTAGTACCCCGGGATCATTACAGCCCCAGCATTTT. The encoded protein is CASSTPGSLQPQHF.

The gene calls are TRBV29-1 and TRBJ1-4; 7 nucleotides align to TRBD1. Looked up from germline, CDR1 is SQVTM and CDR2 is ANQGSEA. V shed 0 bases and J 8 bases; nucleotides not matched to a gene: 3. The CDR3 extends over 13 amino acids. This CDR3 is CSVEEEDREKLFF. DNA of the CDR3: TGCAGCGTTGAAGAAGAGGACAGGGAAAAACTGTTTTTT.

The gene calls are TRBV7-8 and TRBJ2-3; a weak D match, TRBD2 (7 bases). The CDR3 sequence is 17 residues long. Trimming removed 5 bases from V and 1 base from J, with 19 bases in between. From germline, CDR1 is SGHVS and CDR2 FQNEAQ. For the CDR3, the DNA is TGTGCCAGCAGCCCGTGGGGCCAAGGGGGGGGCACAGATACGCAGTATTTT. Amino acid sequence: CASSPWGQGGGTDTQYF. Filled out from reference TRBV7-8 and TRBJ2-3, the complete variable domain reads GAGVSQSPRYKVAKRGQDVALRCDPISGHVSLFWYQQALGQGPEFLTYFQNEAQLDKSGLPSDRFFAERPEGSVSTLKIQRTQQEDSAVYLCASSPWGQGGGTDTQYFGPGTRLTVL.

The gene calls are TRBV12-5 and TRBJ2-1, with 7 bases aligning to TRBD2. This CDR3 contains 15 residues. Germline V gene lookup returns CDR1 LGHNT and CDR2 FRNRAP. Trimming removed 7 bases from V and 2 bases from J; junction bases left unmatched: 8. As DNA, the CDR3 is TGTGCTAGTGAGATCTTAGCGGGCACCTACAATGAGCAGTTCTTC. Amino acids: CASEILAGTYNEQFF.

V and J are TRBV12-5 and TRBJ2-2; the D gene is possibly TRBD2 (7 bases). The germline V and J ends were trimmed by 8 bases and 6 bases, with 22 bases remaining between them. The germline V gene encodes CDR1 LGHNT and CDR2 FRNRAP. This CDR3 contains 16 residues. Here the CDR3 reads CASRSGGGRTAGELFF. CDR3 DNA sequence: TGTGCTAGTCGGTCGGGGGGCGGCAGGACGGCCGGGGAGCTGTTTTTT.

This clone was seen just once. The V and J genes are TRBV30 and TRBJ2-4; TRBD1 agrees at 11 bases. The germline V gene encodes CDR1 GTSNPN and CDR2 SVGIG (reference sequence). The V and J ends lost 0 bases and 9 bases, in that order; junction bases with no gene match: 4. The CDR3 extends over 14 amino acids. The DNA of the CDR3 is TGTGCCTGGAGTGTTGGGACAGGGGGACTCATTCAGTACTTC. Protein product: CAWSVGTGGLIQYF.

The chain recombines TRBV18 with TRBJ2-7; TRBD1 matches 11 bases. The CDR3 runs to 15 residues. The ends lost 3 bases at V and 1 base at J; junction bases unmatched: 2. Germline CDR1 reads KGHSH; CDR2 reads LQKENI. The CDR3 DNA reads TGTGCCAGCTCACCCGGGACAGGGGGGTCCTACGAGCAGTACTTC. Amino acids: CASSPGTGGSYEQYF.

The chain couples TRBV10-3 to TRBJ1-5; TRBD1 is a possible D gene (5 bases). Germline values: CDR1 ENHRY, CDR2 SYGVKD. The CDR3 covers 17 residues. Trimming pared 2 bases from V and 2 bases from J, leaving 16 bases between. Here the CDR3 reads CAISEGFGRGGNQPQHF. The CDR3 DNA reads TGTGCCATCAGTGAGGGGTTCGGTAGGGGTGGCAATCAGCCCCAGCATTTT.

The chain combines TRBV2 with TRBJ2-7; possibly TRBD1 for D (6 bases). The CDR3 is 13 residues long. Trimming shortened V by 5 bases and J by 5 bases, and 13 bases separated the two germline ends. Germline CDR1 reads SNHLY; CDR2 reads FYNNEI. The CDR3 DNA reads as TGTGCCAGCAGTTTAGACAGGTCCCACGAGCAGTACTTC. Protein: CASSLDRSHEQYF. Full variable domain (outside the CDR3, taken from reference TRBV2 and TRBJ2-7): EPEVTQTPSHQVTQMGQEVILRCVPISNHLYFYWYRQILGQKVEFLVSFYNNEISEKSEIFDDQFSVERPDGSNFTLKIRSTKLEDSAMYFCASSLDRSHEQYFGPGTRLTVT.

This clone appeared a few times. The chain combines TRBV11-2 with TRBJ1-4; the match to TRBD1 covers 7 bases. Germline assignment: CDR1 SGHAT and CDR2 FQNNGV. The CDR3 totals 16 residues. V trimming: 5 bases; J trimming: 0 bases; junction bases outside the gene matches: 6. In DNA form, the CDR3 reads TGTGCCAGCAGCCCGGGACAGAGGGCAACTAATGAAAAACTGTTTTTT. It is translated as CASSPGQRATNEKLFF.